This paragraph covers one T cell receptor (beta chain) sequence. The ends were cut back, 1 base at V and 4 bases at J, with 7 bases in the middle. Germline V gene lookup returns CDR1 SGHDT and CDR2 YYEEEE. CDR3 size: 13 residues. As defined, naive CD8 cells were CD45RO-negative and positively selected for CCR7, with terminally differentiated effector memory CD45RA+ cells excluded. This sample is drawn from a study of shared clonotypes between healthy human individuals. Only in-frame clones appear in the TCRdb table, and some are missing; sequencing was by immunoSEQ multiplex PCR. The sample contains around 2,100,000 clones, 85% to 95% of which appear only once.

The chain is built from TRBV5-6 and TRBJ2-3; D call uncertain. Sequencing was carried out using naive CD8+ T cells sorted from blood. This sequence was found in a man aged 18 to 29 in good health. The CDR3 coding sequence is TGTGCCAGCAGCTTGAGGGAATCAGATACGCAGTATTTT. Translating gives CASSLRESDTQYF. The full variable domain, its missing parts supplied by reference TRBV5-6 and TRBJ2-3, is DAGVTQSPTHLIKTRGQQVTLRCSPKSGHDTVSWYQQALGQGPQFIFQYYEEEERQRGNFPDRFSGHQFPNYSSELNVNALLLGDSALYLCASSLRESDTQYFGPGTRLTVL.